This is a list of T cell receptor beta chains from one sample in a study of blood T cell repertoires in COVID-19. TCRdb keeps only in-frame clones here, not all; method: immunoSEQ multiplex PCR. Here the sample spans roughly 230,000 clones, about 80% being singletons. The sample consisted of peripheral blood. The receptor set was obtained from a man in his fifties with active or convalescent COVID-19. Each CDR3 is given with its conserved first and last residue. Fields, in order: J gene, V gene, D gene, clone size, CDR3 DNA, CDR3 protein. The D gene is left open where the match is weak. Size values are once, few and many counts, or a class for expanded clones, and some rows have none.

>TRBJ1-2|TRBV4-3|-|-
TGCGCCAGCAGCCAAGATTTCTCGCCAGGCCGGGGAACGTATGGCTACACCTTC
CASSQDFSPGRGTYGYTF
>TRBJ1-1|TRBV21-1|-|-
TGTGCCAGCAGCAAAGTTCCGGTCAAAGCTTTCTTT
CASSKVPVKAFF
>TRBJ2-1|TRBV7-9|-|-
TGTGCCAGCACCTCAATGGGGCAGGGAATGCAGTTCTTC
CASTSMGQGMQFF
>TRBJ1-2|TRBV19|TRBD1|-
TGTGCCAGCCTGGACAGGATCCGCCTCGGAGGCTACACCTTC
CASLDRIRLGGYTF
>TRBJ1-5|TRBV28|TRBD1|-
TGTGCCAGCACCACAGGGGTTCAGCCCCAGCATTTT
CASTTGVQPQHF
>TRBJ2-2|TRBV30|TRBD2|-
TGTGCCTGGAGTGTACGGGGGGACCCCGGGGAGCTGTTTTTT
CAWSVRGDPGELFF
>TRBJ2-1|TRBV6-6|-|once
TGTGCCAGCAGTTACGGGCAGGGCCCCTACAATGAGCAGTTCTTC
CASSYGQGPYNEQFF
>TRBJ1-1|TRBV3-1/TRBV3-2|-|-
TGTGCCAGCAGCCAGGGGGCAGGGGCGAACACTGAAGCTTTCTTT
CASSQGAGANTEAFF
>TRBJ2-3|TRBV28|TRBD2|-
TGTGCCAGCAGTTTCCAGACTAGCGCGAACACAGATACGCAGTATTTT
CASSFQTSANTDTQYF
>TRBJ2-3|TRBV5-1|TRBD1|-
TGCGCCAGCAAAGGCGACAGGGAACTAACAGATACGCAGTATTTT
CASKGDRELTDTQYF
>TRBJ1-5|TRBV2|-|-
TGTGCCAGCAACCCAGGGGACGTCAATCAGCCCCAGCATTTT
CASNPGDVNQPQHF
>TRBJ2-5|TRBV12-3/TRBV12-4|-|-
TGTGCCAGCAGTTTAGCGGGGAGGGAGACCCAGTACTTC
CASSLAGRETQYF
>TRBJ2-1|TRBV6-6|TRBD1|-
TGTGCCAGCAGTACCGGGACAGGGAATTTGTATGAGCAGTTCTTC
CASSTGTGNLYEQFF
>TRBJ2-2|TRBV10-3|TRBD1|-
TGTGCCATCAGTGACGGGACAGCTTACACCGGGGAGCTGTTTTTT
CAISDGTAYTGELFF
>TRBJ2-5|TRBV4-1|-|-
TGCGCCAGCAGCCAACTACTAGCCTCAGAGACCCAGTACTTC
CASSQLLASETQYF
>TRBJ2-5|TRBV7-9|-|-
TGTGCCAGCAGCTTAGGTGGGGGCGGCAGGCCCCCAGAGACCCAGTACTTC
CASSLGGGGRPPETQYF
>TRBJ2-3|TRBV14|-|-
TGTGCCAGCAGCCCGACAGCAGATACGCAGTATTTT
CASSPTADTQYF
>TRBJ2-1|TRBV3-1/TRBV3-2|-|-
TGTGCCAGCAGCGATGAATATAGATCTAGCTCCTACAATGAGCAGTTCTTC
CASSDEYRSSSYNEQFF
>TRBJ2-5|TRBV7-9|-|-
TGTGCCGGACAGCAAAACCAAGAGACCCAGTACTTC
CAGQQNQETQYF
>TRBJ2-7|TRBV6-6|-|-
TGTGCCAGCTCTCCCACGGGGGAAGGCGAGCAGTACTTC
CASSPTGEGEQYF
>TRBJ2-3|TRBV6-5|-|-
TGTGCCAGCAGCCCGGATAGCGGCACAGATACGCAGTATTTT
CASSPDSGTDTQYF
>TRBJ2-2|TRBV19|-|-
TGTGCCAGTAGTATCCCCAGGGGAGGGACCGGGGAGCTGTTTTTT
CASSIPRGGTGELFF
>TRBJ1-2|TRBV5-1|-|-
TGCGCCAGCAGTAATCAGCCGACAAACTATGGCTACACCTTC
CASSNQPTNYGYTF
>TRBJ1-5|TRBV2|-|once
TGTGCCAGCGGGACTGGTGGCAATCAGCCCCAGCATTTT
CASGTGGNQPQHF
>TRBJ1-5|TRBV7-8|TRBD1|-
TGTGCCAGCAGCCTCTGGACAGGGGGGTTAGCAAATCAGCCCCAGCATTTT
CASSLWTGGLANQPQHF
>TRBJ2-2|TRBV10-3|TRBD2|-
TGTGCCATCAGTGCGAGACTAGCGGGGGGCGCGAACACCGGGGAGCTGTTTTTT
CAISARLAGGANTGELFF
>TRBJ2-5|TRBV28|TRBD2|-
TGTGCCAGCAGTATAAACCAGCGGGGGCAAGAGACCCAGTACTTC
CASSINQRGQETQYF
>TRBJ1-1|TRBV6-4|-|-
TGTGCCAGCAGTGACTCCGCGGGGCCGGGCACTGAAGCTTTCTTT
CASSDSAGPGTEAFF
>TRBJ2-7|TRBV18|TRBD1|-
TGTGCCAGCTCACCACAACAGGGGGCCTGGGAGCAGTACTTC
CASSPQQGAWEQYF
>TRBJ1-5|TRBV6-2/TRBV6-3|-|once
TGTGCCAGCAGTTACAGAGGGAATCAGCCCCAGCATTTT
CASSYRGNQPQHF
>TRBJ1-5|TRBV9|-|-
TGTGCCAGCAGCGTAGTAAAGCCATATAGCAATCAGCCCCAGCATTTT
CASSVVKPYSNQPQHF